These 2 T cell receptor beta chains were all obtained from the same sample, sequenced in a study of shared clonotypes between healthy human individuals. This table comes from immunoSEQ multiplex PCR, and its TCRdb copy is limited to in-frame clones, with some not included. The table records about 1 million clones, about 76% of them present only once. Source material: memory CD4+ T cells sorted from blood. The sample's subset: CD45RA-negative fraction. These receptors all stem from a man younger than 35 in good health.

The gene calls are TRBV6-6 and TRBJ2-3; D gene uncertain. CDR3 length equals 14 residues. The germline V gene encodes CDR1 MNHNY and CDR2 SVGAGI (reference sequence). V was pared by 0 bases and J by 2 bases, with 6 bases between. CDR3 nucleotides: TGTGCCAGCAGTTACTCCGAGATCACAGATACGCAGTATTTT. Amino acids: CASSYSEITDTQYF.

This clone was found once. This chain joins TRBV5-1 and TRBJ2-5; either TRBD1 or TRBD2 may supply D (5 bases each). Germline CDR1 is SGHRS and CDR2 is YFSETQ. Deletions cut 7 bases from V and 1 base from J, with 14 bases between. The CDR3 is 14 amino acids. The CDR3 protein is CASGEAGTQETQYF. CDR3 DNA: TGCGCCAGCGGCGAGGCCGGGACCCAAGAGACCCAGTACTTC.